This T cell receptor beta chain was identified during a study of T cell repertoires in cytomegalovirus infection. Notes on the study in general: The ex vivo response was dominated by HLA-C-restricted CMV-specific TCR beta clonotypes.

TCRdb itself ran the reads through MiXCR, one entry per CDR3 protein. Of more than 500,000 distinct CDR3 sequences in the sample, about 15% were seen once. The length of the CDR3 is 15 residues. Trimming at V came to 3 bases and at J to 6 bases, leaving 7 bases not matched to a gene. The table lists this clonotype with many counts. The antigen is not known. This clonotype was obtained from a human donor in good health (CMV status not recorded). Some clones in this sample may be carry-over from other donors' samples. The rearrangement uses TRBV12-3 or TRBV12-4 and TRBJ2-3; 9 positions match TRBD1. The specimen sequenced was CD8+ T cells from PBMCs. CDR3 DNA sequence: TGTGCCAGCAGTTTCCCGGGGACAGGGAAGGATACGCAGTATTTT. Protein sequence: CASSFPGTGKDTQYF.